The sequence of this T cell receptor (beta chain) was determined in a study of shared clonotypes between healthy human individuals. Germline V gene lookup returns CDR1 MNHNY and CDR2 SVGAGI (reference sequence). The CDR3 spans 14 residues. Deletions cut 6 bases from V and 3 bases from J, with 15 bases between. The protocol was immunoSEQ multiplex PCR, while the TCRdb copy is restricted to in-frame clones and leaves out a portion. The data show 2 million to 3 million clones, around nine tenths seen once. Input material: naive CD4+ T cells sorted from blood. Described subset: CD45RA+ positively selected. The chain has TRBV6-6 and TRBJ2-7, with D perhaps TRBD2 (6 bases). The TCR sequence derives from a man aged 18 to 29 in good health. CDR3 nucleotide sequence: TGTGCCAGCAGCTCAAGGGGAGGAGGCTACGAGCAGTACTTC. Protein: CASSSRGGGYEQYF.